This note documents a single T cell receptor (beta chain) sequence. This sample was included in a study of control samples from healthy donors and cancer patients. The protocol was immunoSEQ multiplex PCR, while the TCRdb copy is restricted to in-frame clones and leaves out a portion. The data contain about 65,000 clones, about nine tenths of them singletons. The CDR3 has 10 amino acids. V dropped 6 bases and J dropped 10; count of bases not matched to a gene: 3. Per germline, CDR1 SQVTM and CDR2 ANQGSEA. The sequenced sample was PBMCs. V and J are TRBV29-1 and TRBJ1-1, with 9 bases fitting TRBD1. The clonotype originates from a woman between 50 and 59 years old with colorectal cancer. CDR3 sequence (DNA): TGCAGCGTGGCGGACAGGGGAGCTTTCTTT. Protein: CSVADRGAFF.